Listed below are T cell receptor beta chains from one sample, sequenced in a study of blood T cell repertoires in COVID-19. Repertoires were generated with immunoSEQ multiplex PCR, while TCRdb's copy carries only in-frame clones and drops some. This repertoire shows tens of thousands of clones, about 80% found once; its top ten account for 25% to 30%. Material for sequencing was peripheral blood. The receptor set was obtained from a human donor in a cohort sampled during active COVID-19. CDR3s include the opening cysteine and the closing phenylalanine or tryptophan. A D gene is named only where the DNA matches it firmly. Clone sizes are given selectively: once, few, many, or a class where the clone is expanded.

j_gene	d_gene	v_gene	abundance	len	CDR3nt	CDR3aa
TRBJ1-2	.	TRBV28	.	13	TGTGCCAGCACCGCAGGGCGCGGGGGTGGCTACACCTTC	CASTAGRGGGYTF
TRBJ2-2	TRBD2	TRBV11-2	once	19	TGTGCCAGCAGCTTGACCCAGTCCGGGGGGGCCTGGAACACCGGGGAGCTGTTTTTT	CASSLTQSGGAWNTGELFF
TRBJ2-2	TRBD1	TRBV11-2	.	16	TGTGCCAGCAGCTCATGGACAGGACTGAACACCGGGGAGCTGTTTTTT	CASSSWTGLNTGELFF
TRBJ2-2	.	TRBV27	.	14	TGTGCCAGCAGTTCACAGAGCCCCACCGGGGAGCTGTTTTTT	CASSSQSPTGELFF
TRBJ2-1	TRBD2	TRBV28	.	16	TGTGCCAGCAGTTTAGATAGCGGGGGGGGAGGCGATGAGCAGTTCTTC	CASSLDSGGGGDEQFF
TRBJ2-2	.	TRBV11-2	.	17	TGTGCCAGCAGCTTAAATGGGCGGGGGCAAAACACCGGGGAGCTGTTTTTT	CASSLNGRGQNTGELFF
TRBJ1-5	TRBD1	TRBV2	.	14	TGTGCCAGCAGTGAACGGACAGGGTACCAGCCCCAGCATTTT	CASSERTGYQPQHF
TRBJ1-3	.	TRBV19	many	13	TGTGCCAGTAGTCCAGACAGCGGAAACACCATATATTTT	CASSPDSGNTIYF
TRBJ2-1	TRBD2	TRBV9	.	15	TGTGCCAGCAGCGAGTCTAGCGGGGACTACAATGAGCAGTTCTTC	CASSESSGDYNEQFF
TRBJ2-7	.	TRBV5-1	.	16	TGCGCCAGCAGCCGCGGTTCAGAATATACGAGTTTCGGGCAGTACTTC	CASSRGSEYTSFGQYF
TRBJ2-1	.	TRBV7-3	.	15	TGTGCCAGCAGCTTAACAGGCGGGGCGGGGAATGAGCAGTTCTTC	CASSLTGGAGNEQFF
TRBJ1-5	.	TRBV19	.	14	TGTGCCAGATGGGAGGGGTTTAGCAATCAGCCCCAGCATTTT	CARWEGFSNQPQHF
TRBJ1-2	TRBD1	TRBV28	.	14	TGTGCCAGCAGTTCTGCAGGGGGCCCCTTTGGCTACACCTTC	CASSSAGGPFGYTF
TRBJ2-3	.	TRBV5-4	.	14	TGTGCCAGCAGCACCAGACTAGGTGCAGATACGCAGTATTTT	CASSTRLGADTQYF
TRBJ1-5	.	TRBV19	.	17	TGTGCCAGTAGTATCTCTATGACAGCCTCTAACAATCAGCCCCAGCATTTT	CASSISMTASNNQPQHF